These T cell receptor beta chains were read from a single sample in a study of blood T cell repertoires in COVID-19. Libraries were prepared by immunoSEQ multiplex PCR; TCRdb keeps only in-frame clonotypes and omits some of them. In the table there are 96,000 or so clones, 90% to 95% of which are singletons. Sequencing was performed on peripheral blood. Every receptor here comes from a man in his sixties with acute or convalescent COVID-19. Each CDR3 is given with its conserved first and last residue. The D gene is left open where the match is weak. Clone size is given for some rows only: seen once, a few or many times, or a class if the clone is expanded.

TRBD1	TRBJ1-2	TRBV12-3/TRBV12-4	NA	CASSLGQGYGYTF	TGTGCCAGCAGTTTGGGACAGGGGTATGGCTACACCTTC
TRBD1	TRBJ1-4	TRBV5-5	NA	CASSLAEQGVGEKLFF	TGTGCCAGCAGCTTGGCCGAGCAGGGGGTGGGTGAAAAACTGTTTTTT
TRBD1	TRBJ2-1	TRBV11-3	NA	CASTGGMNEQFF	TGTGCCAGCACAGGGGGTATGAATGAGCAGTTCTTC
NA	TRBJ2-7	TRBV5-1	NA	CASSLGSGSYEQYF	TGCGCCAGCAGCTTGGGTAGCGGTTCCTACGAGCAGTACTTC
TRBD2	TRBJ2-1	TRBV4-2	NA	CASSQGAGGYNEQFF	TGTGCCAGCAGCCAAGGGGCGGGGGGGTACAATGAGCAGTTCTTC
NA	TRBJ2-7	TRBV5-5	NA	CAGSLGGSSPPRGQYF	TGTGCCGGCAGCTTGGGGGGTTCCAGTCCACCCAGGGGGCAGTACTTC
NA	TRBJ1-1	TRBV7-9	NA	CASSLATDLVGAFF	TGTGCCAGCAGCTTAGCGACAGACCTCGTTGGGGCTTTCTTT
TRBD1	TRBJ1-6	TRBV6-6	NA	CASSYTGQENSPLHF	TGTGCCAGCAGTTACACGGGACAGGAGAATTCACCCCTCCACTTT
NA	TRBJ2-5	TRBV2	NA	CASSFAKETQYF	TGTGCCAGCAGTTTTGCGAAAGAGACCCAGTACTTC
TRBD2	TRBJ2-1	TRBV2	NA	CASSEALAGVEQFF	TGTGCCAGCAGTGAAGCGCTGGCGGGGGTGGAGCAGTTCTTC
TRBD2	TRBJ2-3	TRBV3-1/TRBV3-2	NA	CASSQDRFSGRPDTQYF	TGTGCCAGCAGCCAAGATCGGTTTAGCGGGAGGCCAGATACGCAGTATTTT
TRBD2	TRBJ2-1	TRBV4-2	NA	CASSQEVAGEGYNEQFF	TGTGCCAGCAGCCAAGAGGTGGCGGGAGAGGGCTACAATGAGCAGTTCTTC
TRBD1	TRBJ1-4	TRBV7-2	NA	CASSLFGQGAPNEKLFF	TGTGCCAGCAGCTTATTCGGACAGGGGGCCCCTAATGAAAAACTGTTTTTT
NA	TRBJ2-2	TRBV5-5	once	CASSFLGGENTGELFF	TGTGCCAGCAGCTTCTTGGGGGGTGAGAACACCGGGGAGCTGTTTTTT
TRBD1	TRBJ2-3	TRBV4-2	NA	CASSRSLGQGAVDTQYF	TGTGCCAGCAGCCGATCCTTGGGACAGGGAGCCGTAGATACGCAGTATTTT
TRBD2	TRBJ2-7	TRBV7-6	once	CASSPNLSGGVDEQYF	TGTGCCAGCAGCCCAAACCTATCGGGAGGGGTGGACGAGCAGTACTTC
TRBD1	TRBJ1-1	TRBV15	NA	CATSRDDREDTEAFF	TGTGCCACCAGCAGGGACGACAGGGAGGACACTGAAGCTTTCTTT
NA	TRBJ2-2	TRBV24-1	NA	CATRSPNTGELFF	TGTGCCACGCGGTCCCCGAACACCGGGGAGCTGTTTTTT
NA	TRBJ2-1	TRBV29-1	NA	CSVSHNEQFF	TGCAGCGTTTCTCACAATGAGCAGTTCTTC
TRBD1	TRBJ2-3	TRBV7-2	NA	CASSSDRVTDTQYF	TGTGCCAGCAGCTCGGACAGGGTCACAGATACGCAGTATTTT
NA	TRBJ1-1	TRBV29-1	once	CSVDRGLNTEAFF	TGCAGCGTTGACAGGGGCTTGAACACTGAAGCTTTCTTT
TRBD2	TRBJ2-7	TRBV6-5	NA	CASSRTSSSYEQYF	TGTGCCAGCAGTCGGACTAGCTCGTCCTACGAGCAGTACTTC
TRBD2	TRBJ2-1	TRBV30	NA	CAWSWVAGGFYNEQFF	TGTGCCTGGAGTTGGGTAGCGGGAGGGTTTTACAATGAGCAGTTCTTC
TRBD2	TRBJ2-1	TRBV5-1	NA	CASSPAYGSGSYEQFF	TGCGCCAGCAGCCCGGCATATGGTAGCGGGAGTTATGAGCAGTTCTTC
NA	TRBJ2-4	TRBV6-5	NA	CATIPGLTSNIQYF	TGTGCCACCATCCCCGGTCTGACAAGTAACATTCAGTACTTC
TRBD2	TRBJ2-7	TRBV6-2/TRBV6-3	NA	CASSEIAGGSYEQYF	TGTGCCAGCAGCGAAATAGCGGGAGGATCCTACGAGCAGTACTTC
NA	TRBJ2-2	TRBV28	NA	CASRLRGNTGELFF	TGTGCCAGCAGACTTAGGGGAAACACCGGGGAGCTGTTTTTT
NA	TRBJ1-1	TRBV10-2	once	CASSAGDTEAFF	TGCGCCAGCAGTGCGGGGGACACTGAAGCTTTCTTT
TRBD2	TRBJ2-7	TRBV7-2	NA	CASSSGTSGYEQYF	TGTGCCAGCAGCTCAGGGACTAGCGGTTACGAGCAGTACTTC
NA	TRBJ2-2	TRBV12-2	NA	CARGLAGEPNTGELFF	TGTGCAAGAGGACTAGCGGGAGAGCCGAACACCGGGGAGCTGTTTTTT
TRBD2	TRBJ2-1	TRBV11-2	NA	CASSLGASGRKNEQFF	TGTGCCAGCAGCTTAGGAGCTAGCGGGAGAAAGAATGAGCAGTTCTTC
NA	TRBJ1-4	TRBV19	NA	CASSGEWSGLFF	TGTGCCAGTAGCGGAGAGTGGAGCGGACTGTTTTTT
TRBD1	TRBJ2-7	TRBV7-9	NA	CASSQTGTPSSYEQYF	TGTGCCAGCAGCCAGACAGGGACCCCCTCCTCCTACGAGCAGTACTTC
NA	TRBJ1-2	TRBV27	few	CASSAARSYGYTF	TGTGCCAGCAGCGCCGCCCGGAGCTATGGCTACACCTTC
NA	TRBJ1-5	TRBV21-1	NA	CASSKFRDSNQPQHF	TGTGCCAGCAGCAAGTTCCGGGATAGCAATCAGCCCCAGCATTTT
NA	TRBJ2-2	TRBV9	few	CASSPKTGFTGELFF	TGTGCCAGCAGCCCCAAGACAGGCTTCACCGGGGAGCTGTTTTTT
TRBD2	TRBJ2-7	TRBV5-1	NA	CASSTSGGGFSYEQYF	TGCGCCAGCAGCACTAGCGGAGGGGGGTTCTCCTACGAGCAGTACTTC
TRBD2	TRBJ2-1	TRBV2	NA	CASSDGGLAGGGGSYNEQFF	TGTGCCAGCAGCGACGGGGGACTAGCGGGAGGGGGGGGCTCCTACAATGAGCAGTTCTTC
TRBD2	TRBJ2-5	TRBV7-2	NA	CASSLYRTSGQETQYF	TGTGCCAGCAGCTTATATAGGACTAGCGGGCAAGAGACCCAGTACTTC
TRBD1	TRBJ1-1	TRBV7-2	NA	CASSLVPGQVMNTEAFF	TGTGCCAGCAGCTTAGTTCCAGGACAGGTCATGAACACTGAAGCTTTCTTT
TRBD2	TRBJ2-7	TRBV27	NA	CASSFGDYGYEQYF	TGTGCCAGCAGTTTTGGGGACTACGGCTACGAGCAGTACTTC
NA	TRBJ2-7	TRBV6-5	NA	CASNDGQLEQYF	TGTGCCAGCAACGATGGACAGCTCGAGCAGTACTTC
NA	TRBJ2-2	TRBV9	NA	CASSKEGAFGTGELFF	TGTGCCAGCAGCAAGGAGGGGGCCTTTGGCACCGGGGAGCTGTTTTTT
NA	TRBJ2-3	TRBV7-6	NA	CASSFAGNTDTQYF	TGTGCCAGCAGCTTTGCAGGGAACACAGATACGCAGTATTTT
NA	TRBJ2-1	TRBV24-1	once	CATSVGSYNEQFF	TGTGCCACCAGTGTTGGGAGCTACAATGAGCAGTTCTTC